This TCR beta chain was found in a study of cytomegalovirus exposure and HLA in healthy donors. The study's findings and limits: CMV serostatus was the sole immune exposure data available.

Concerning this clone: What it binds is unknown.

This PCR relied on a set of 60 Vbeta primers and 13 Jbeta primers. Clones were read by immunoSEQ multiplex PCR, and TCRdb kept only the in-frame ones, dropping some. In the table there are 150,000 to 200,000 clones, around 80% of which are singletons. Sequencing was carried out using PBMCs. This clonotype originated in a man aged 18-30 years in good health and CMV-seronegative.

The CDR3 sequence: CASSEFFISGNTIYF. Here the CDR3 DNA reads TGTGCCAGCAGCGAGTTCTTCATCTCTGGAAACACCATATATTTT. V and J are TRBV14 and TRBJ1-3; D is unclear. The ends were cut back, 5 bases at V and 0 bases at J, with 11 bases in the middle. There are 15 residues in the CDR3. Germline lookup yields CDR1 SGHDN and CDR2 FVKESK.